This T cell receptor beta chain was identified during a study of shared clonotypes between healthy human individuals. Overall study context: Three men and a couple of women, aged 18 to 49, were donors.

Whole-study results and caveats: Larger richness was generally estimated for naive than memory subsets.

CDR1 SNHLY and CDR2 FYNNEI come from the germline V gene. With 5 bases removed from V and 8 bases from J, the gap between germline ends came to 12 bases. CDR3 length: 12 amino acids. Remarks on this clone: Its specificity is unknown.

Donors were Caucasian adults residing in Nashville, Tennessee, USA. The authors loaded roughly 180 ng DNA, roughly 27,000 T cell genomes, into sorted-subset replicate PCRs. The protocol was immunoSEQ multiplex PCR, while the TCRdb copy is restricted to in-frame clones and leaves out a portion. The sample consists of 2,500,000 or so clones, around nine tenths of them appearing once. This chain links TRBV2 with TRBJ1-2; D call uncertain. This sequence originates from a man between 18 and 35 years old in good health. What was sequenced was naive CD4+ T cells sorted from blood. Noted subset: CD45RA+ positively selected. CDR3 loop: CASSSRTRGYTF. CDR3 bases: TGTGCCAGCAGTAGCAGGACTCGCGGCTACACCTTC.